This entry lists 8 T cell receptor beta chains sequenced from one sample in a study of blood T cell repertoires in COVID-19. Using immunoSEQ multiplex PCR, the repertoire was profiled, and TCRdb retains in-frame clones only, with some absent. The sample gives about 50,000 clones, about 77% of which show up once; 43% is in the top ten. The sequencing input was peripheral blood. The receptors here all came from a man aged 70 or older with active or convalescent COVID-19.

The chain uses TRBV19 and TRBJ1-4; D is uncertain. V lost 3 bases to trimming and J lost 8 bases, with 13 bases between them. This CDR3 comprises 14 residues. From germline, CDR1 is LNHDA and CDR2 SQIVND (reference sequence). CDR3 nucleotides: TGTGCCAGTAGTATGGCCCGCGGAGTCGAAAAACTGTTTTTT. Translated, it gives CASSMARGVEKLFF.

Ten or more counts support this clone. The V and J genes are TRBV19 and TRBJ2-3, with D perhaps TRBD2 (6 bases). CDR1 and CDR2 from the germline V gene are LNHDA and SQIVND (reference sequence). This CDR3 region has 17 residues. The V and J ends lost 7 bases and 0 bases respectively, with 20 bases between them. The CDR3 is CASTPGGKVLSTDTQYF. CDR3 DNA: TGTGCCAGTACCCCTGGCGGGAAGGTTTTGAGCACAGATACGCAGTATTTT.

This chain connects TRBV7-2 to TRBJ2-7; D is uncertain. V was shortened by 7 bases and J by 7 bases, with 11 bases between the two germline ends. CDR1 is SGHTA and CDR2 is FQGNSA in the germline V gene. This CDR3 has 11 residues. CDR3 in DNA: TGTGCCAGCACGTTCGGTGATGAGCAGTACTTC. Its translation: CASTFGDEQYF.

This clone was observed a few times. The chain uses TRBV5-1 and TRBJ2-4; unclear D gene. V gave up 2 bases and J gave up 6 bases, with 12 bases separating them. This CDR3 region has 14 residues. Germline V gene sequence: CDR1 SGHRS, CDR2 YFSETQ. CDR3 residues: CASSLGQARNIQYF. In nucleotides, the CDR3 is TGCGCCAGCAGCTTAGGTCAGGCGAGAAACATTCAGTACTTC.

The chain uses TRBV30 and TRBJ1-5; 11 positions agree with TRBD1. The CDR3 spans 15 residues. V shed 3 bases, J shed 4 bases, and the junction held 5 bases outside the gene matches. CDR1 and CDR2 (germline): GTSNPN, SVGIG (reference sequence). Here the CDR3 reads CAWSRDRGKNQPQHF. The CDR3 coding sequence is TGTGCCTGGAGCCGGGACAGGGGGAAGAATCAGCCCCAGCATTTT.

The chain employs TRBV9 and TRBJ1-1; TRBD1 might be the D (6 bases). With 4 bases removed from V and 1 base from J, the gap between germline ends came to 11 bases. The length of the CDR3 is 14 residues. Germline CDR1 is SGDLS and CDR2 is YYNGEE. CDR3 in DNA: TGTGCCAGCAGCCCCCGACAGGCGAACACTGAAGCTTTCTTT. Residues: CASSPRQANTEAFF.

This clone showed up just a few times. The gene calls are TRBV19 and TRBJ2-3, with TRBD2 as a possible D gene (7 bases). Germline CDR1 and CDR2: LNHDA and SQIVND (reference sequence). The CDR3 consists of 14 residues. Deletions cut 4 bases from V and 2 bases from J, with 10 bases between. CDR3 loop: CASSRGGPTDTQYF. CDR3 nucleotide sequence: TGTGCCAGTAGTAGGGGGGGCCCCACAGATACGCAGTATTTT. The entire variable domain, with the rest obtained from reference TRBV19 and TRBJ2-3, is as follows: DGGITQSPKYLFRKEGQNVTLSCEQNLNHDAMYWYRQDPGQGLRLIYYSQIVNDFQKGDIAEGYSVSREKKESFPLTVTSAQKNPTAFYLCASSRGGPTDTQYFGPGTRLTVL.

This rearrangement joins TRBV30 to TRBJ2-1, with a tentative D call TRBD2 (6 bases). Trimming pared 0 bases from V and 0 bases from J, leaving 18 bases between. Germline loops: CDR1 GTSNPN, CDR2 SVGIG (reference sequence). The CDR3 runs to 18 residues. CDR3 sequence (DNA): TGTGCCTGGAGTGTACTGGAGGTGGGAGGACGCTCCTACAATGAGCAGTTCTTC. It codes for CAWSVLEVGGRSYNEQFF.